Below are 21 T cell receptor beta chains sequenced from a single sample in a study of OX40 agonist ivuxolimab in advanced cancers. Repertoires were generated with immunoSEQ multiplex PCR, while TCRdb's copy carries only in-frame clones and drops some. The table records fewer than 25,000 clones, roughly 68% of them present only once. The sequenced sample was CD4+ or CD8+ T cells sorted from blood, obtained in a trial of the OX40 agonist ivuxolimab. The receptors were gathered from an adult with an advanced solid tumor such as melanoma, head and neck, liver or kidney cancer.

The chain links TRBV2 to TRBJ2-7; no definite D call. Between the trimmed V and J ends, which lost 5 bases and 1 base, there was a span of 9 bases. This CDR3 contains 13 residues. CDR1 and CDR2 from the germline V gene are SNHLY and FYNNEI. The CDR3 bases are TGTGCCAGCAGTCCCTATATTTCCTACGAGCAGTACTTC. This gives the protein CASSPYISYEQYF.

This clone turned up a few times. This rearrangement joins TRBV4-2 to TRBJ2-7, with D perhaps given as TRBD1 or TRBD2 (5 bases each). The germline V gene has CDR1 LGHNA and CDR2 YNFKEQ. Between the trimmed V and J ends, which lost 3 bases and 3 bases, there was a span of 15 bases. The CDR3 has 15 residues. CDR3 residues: CASSHRPGRNYEQYF. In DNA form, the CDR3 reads TGTGCCAGCAGCCACCGGCCGGGACGGAACTACGAGCAGTACTTC.

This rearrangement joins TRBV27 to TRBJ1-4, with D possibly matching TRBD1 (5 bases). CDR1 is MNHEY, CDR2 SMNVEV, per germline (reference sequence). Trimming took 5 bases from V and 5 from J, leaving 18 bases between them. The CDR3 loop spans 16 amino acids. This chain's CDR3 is CASSLAARDPNEKLFF. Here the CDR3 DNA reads TGTGCCAGCAGTCTTGCCGCGAGGGACCCGAATGAAAAACTGTTTTTT.

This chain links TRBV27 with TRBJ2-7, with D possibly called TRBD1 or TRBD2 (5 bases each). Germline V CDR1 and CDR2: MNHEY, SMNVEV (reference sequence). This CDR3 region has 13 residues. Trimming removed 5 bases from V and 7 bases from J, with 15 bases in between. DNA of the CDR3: TGTGCCAGCAGTCCAGGGACCGGTTTGGAGCAGTACTTC. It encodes CASSPGTGLEQYF.

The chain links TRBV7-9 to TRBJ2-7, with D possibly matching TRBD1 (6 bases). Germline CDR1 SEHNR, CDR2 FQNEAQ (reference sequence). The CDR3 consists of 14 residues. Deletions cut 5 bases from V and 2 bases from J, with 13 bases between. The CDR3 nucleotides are TGTGCCAGCAGCACACTAGACAGGCCCTACGAGCAGTACTTC. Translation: CASSTLDRPYEQYF. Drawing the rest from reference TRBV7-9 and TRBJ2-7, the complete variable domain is DTGVSQNPRHKITKRGQNVTFRCDPISEHNRLYWYRQTLGQGPEFLTYFQNEAQLEKSRLLSDRFSAERPKGSFSTLEIQRTEQGDSAMYLCASSTLDRPYEQYFGPGTRLTVT.

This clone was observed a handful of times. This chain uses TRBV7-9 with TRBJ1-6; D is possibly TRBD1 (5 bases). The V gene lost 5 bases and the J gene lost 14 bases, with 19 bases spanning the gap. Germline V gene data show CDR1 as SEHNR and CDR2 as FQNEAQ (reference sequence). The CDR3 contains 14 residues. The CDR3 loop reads CASSPDRDLLSLHF. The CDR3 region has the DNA TGTGCCAGCAGCCCTGACCGGGACCTCCTATCCCTCCACTTT.

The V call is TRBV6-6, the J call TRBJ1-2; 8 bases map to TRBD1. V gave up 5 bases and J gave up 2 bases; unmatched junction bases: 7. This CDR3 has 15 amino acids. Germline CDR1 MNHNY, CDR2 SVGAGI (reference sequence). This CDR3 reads CASSPRTGPNYGYTF. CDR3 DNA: TGTGCCAGCAGTCCCCGGACAGGGCCGAACTATGGCTACACCTTC.

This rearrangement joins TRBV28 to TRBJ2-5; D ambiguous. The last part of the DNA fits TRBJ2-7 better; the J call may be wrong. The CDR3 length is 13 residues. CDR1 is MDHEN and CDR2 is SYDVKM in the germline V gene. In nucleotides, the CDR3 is TGTGCCAGCAGTCTTCGAGACCGATACGAGCAGTACTTC. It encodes CASSLRDRYEQYF.

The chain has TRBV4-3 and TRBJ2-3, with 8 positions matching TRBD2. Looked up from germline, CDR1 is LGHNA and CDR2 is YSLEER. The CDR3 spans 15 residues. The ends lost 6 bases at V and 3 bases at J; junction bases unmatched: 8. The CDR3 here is CASREAGASTDTQYF. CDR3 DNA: TGCGCCAGCAGGGAAGCGGGGGCCTCGACAGATACGCAGTATTTT.

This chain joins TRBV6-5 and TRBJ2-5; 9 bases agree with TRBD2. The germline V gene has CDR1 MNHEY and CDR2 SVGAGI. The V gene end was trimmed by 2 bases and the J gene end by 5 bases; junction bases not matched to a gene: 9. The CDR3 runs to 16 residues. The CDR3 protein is CASSYGAGGSGETQYF. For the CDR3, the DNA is TGTGCCAGCAGTTACGGGGCGGGAGGGTCCGGTGAGACCCAGTACTTC.

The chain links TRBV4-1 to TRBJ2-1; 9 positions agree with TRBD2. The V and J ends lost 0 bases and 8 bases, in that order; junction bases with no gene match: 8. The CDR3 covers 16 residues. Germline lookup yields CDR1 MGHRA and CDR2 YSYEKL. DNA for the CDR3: TGCGCCAGCAGCCAAGAATTGACTAGCGGTGGCTATGAGCAGTTCTTC. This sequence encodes CASSQELTSGGYEQFF.

The CDR3 here is CASTVSRGLTYEQYF. CDR3 coding DNA: TGTGCCAGCACAGTTTCCCGGGGGCTTACGTACGAGCAGTACTTC. The rearrangement links TRBV28 to TRBJ2-7; D tentatively fits TRBD1 or TRBD2 (6 bases each). The ends were cut back, 7 bases at V and 4 bases at J, with 20 bases in the middle. Germline lookup yields CDR1 MDHEN and CDR2 SYDVKM. The CDR3 runs 15 residues.

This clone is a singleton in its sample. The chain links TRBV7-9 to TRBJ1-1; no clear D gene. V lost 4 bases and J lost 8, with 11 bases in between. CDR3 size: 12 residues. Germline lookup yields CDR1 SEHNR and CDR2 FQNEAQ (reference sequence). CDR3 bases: TGTGCCAGCAGCTCTGGCACCCACGAAGCTTTCTTT. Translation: CASSSGTHEAFF.

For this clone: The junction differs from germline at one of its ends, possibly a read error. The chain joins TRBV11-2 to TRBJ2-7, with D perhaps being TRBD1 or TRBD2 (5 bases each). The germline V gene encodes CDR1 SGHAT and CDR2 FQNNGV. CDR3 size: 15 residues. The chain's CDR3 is CASSLGTGGRYEQYF. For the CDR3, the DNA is TGTGCCAGCAGTTTAGGGACGGGTGGACGATACGAGCAGTACTTC.

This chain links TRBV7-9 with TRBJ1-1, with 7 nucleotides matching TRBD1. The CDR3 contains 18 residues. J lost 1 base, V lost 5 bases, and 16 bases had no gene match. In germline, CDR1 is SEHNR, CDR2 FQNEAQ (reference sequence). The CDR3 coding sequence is TGTGCCAGCAGCCCGCGGTTGGAGGGGGCTGTGAAGAACACTGAAGCTTTCTTT. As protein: CASSPRLEGAVKNTEAFF.

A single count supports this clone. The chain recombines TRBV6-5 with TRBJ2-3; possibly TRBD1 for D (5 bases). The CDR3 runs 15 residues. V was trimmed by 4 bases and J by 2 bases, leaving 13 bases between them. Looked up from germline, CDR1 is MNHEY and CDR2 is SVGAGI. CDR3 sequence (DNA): TGTGCCAGCAGTTTCAGGGATACCCCCACAGATACGCAGTATTTT. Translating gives CASSFRDTPTDTQYF.

The CDR3 sequence is CASSLSGRTYEQYF. For the CDR3, the DNA is TGTGCCAGCAGTTTATCGGGACGGACCTACGAGCAGTACTTC. The chain combines TRBV27 with TRBJ2-5; D is possibly TRBD1 or TRBD2 (5 bases each). The assigned J gene may be wrong: the sequence end matches TRBJ2-7 better. This CDR3 has 14 residues. Germline CDR1 reads MNHEY; CDR2 reads SMNVEV (reference sequence).

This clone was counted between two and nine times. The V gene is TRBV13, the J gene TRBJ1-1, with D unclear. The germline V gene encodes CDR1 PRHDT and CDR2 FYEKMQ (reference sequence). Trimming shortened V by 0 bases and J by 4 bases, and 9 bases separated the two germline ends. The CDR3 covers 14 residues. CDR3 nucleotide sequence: TGTGCCAGCAGCTTAGGGGTTCTGAGCACTGAAGCTTTCTTT. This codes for CASSLGVLSTEAFF.

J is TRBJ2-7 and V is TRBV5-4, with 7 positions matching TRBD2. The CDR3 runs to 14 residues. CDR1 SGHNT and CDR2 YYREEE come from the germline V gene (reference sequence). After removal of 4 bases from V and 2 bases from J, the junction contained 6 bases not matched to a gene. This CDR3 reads CASSLPGGPYEQYF. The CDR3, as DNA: TGTGCCAGCAGCCTCCCGGGGGGACCCTACGAGCAGTACTTC. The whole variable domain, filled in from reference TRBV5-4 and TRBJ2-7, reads ETGVTQSPTHLIKTRGQQVTLRCSSQSGHNTVSWYQQALGQGPQFIFQYYREEENGRGNFPPRFSGLQFPNYSSELNVNALELDDSALYLCASSLPGGPYEQYFGPGTRLTVT.

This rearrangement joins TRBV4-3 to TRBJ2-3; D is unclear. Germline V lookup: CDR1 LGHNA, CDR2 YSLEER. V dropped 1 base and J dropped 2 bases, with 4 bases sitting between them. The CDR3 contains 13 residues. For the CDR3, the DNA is TGCGCCAGCAGCCAAGGCTCCACAGATACGCAGTATTTT. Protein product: CASSQGSTDTQYF.

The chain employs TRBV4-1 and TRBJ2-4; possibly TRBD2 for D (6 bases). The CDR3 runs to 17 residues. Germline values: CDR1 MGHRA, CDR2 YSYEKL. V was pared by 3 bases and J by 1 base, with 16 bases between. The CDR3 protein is CASSQAAGRGAKNIQYF. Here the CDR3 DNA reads TGCGCCAGCAGCCAGGCGGCGGGACGGGGCGCCAAAAACATTCAGTACTTC.